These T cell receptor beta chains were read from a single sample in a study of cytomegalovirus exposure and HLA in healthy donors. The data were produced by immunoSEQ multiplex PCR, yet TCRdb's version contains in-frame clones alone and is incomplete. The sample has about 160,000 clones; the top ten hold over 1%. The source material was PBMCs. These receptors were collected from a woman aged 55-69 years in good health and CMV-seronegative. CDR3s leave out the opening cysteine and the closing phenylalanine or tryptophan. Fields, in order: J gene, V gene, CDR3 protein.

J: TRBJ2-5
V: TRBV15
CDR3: ATSRGQLAGGHQETQY

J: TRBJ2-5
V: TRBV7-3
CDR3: ASSLGRREAQY

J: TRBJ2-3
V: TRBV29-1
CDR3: SASTGGSTDTQY

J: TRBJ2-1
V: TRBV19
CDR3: ASSIISGHGYNEQF

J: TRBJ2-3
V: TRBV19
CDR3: ASSIGVTGTDTQY

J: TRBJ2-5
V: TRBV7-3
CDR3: ASSLGTSPAETQY

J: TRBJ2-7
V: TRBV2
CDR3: ASQETVYEQY

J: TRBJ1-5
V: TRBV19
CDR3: ASRPTGVNQPQH

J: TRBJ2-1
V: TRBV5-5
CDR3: ASSLWYPAGVYNEQF

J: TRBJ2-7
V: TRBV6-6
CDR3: ASSYTTGTGVGEQY

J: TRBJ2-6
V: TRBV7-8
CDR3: ASSLVRVYGANVLT

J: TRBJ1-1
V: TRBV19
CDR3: ASSINPAGGTEAF

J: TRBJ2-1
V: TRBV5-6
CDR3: ASSLSGYEQF

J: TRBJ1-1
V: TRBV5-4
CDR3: ASSPTRTGNTEAF

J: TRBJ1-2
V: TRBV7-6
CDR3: ASSGTGAGGYT

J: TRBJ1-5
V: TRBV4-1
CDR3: ASSQVGTGNQPQH

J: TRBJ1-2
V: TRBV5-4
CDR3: ASSPDRDYGYT

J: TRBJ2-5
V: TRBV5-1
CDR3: ASSSQVEETQY

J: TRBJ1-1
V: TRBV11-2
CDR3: ASSLQMENTEAF

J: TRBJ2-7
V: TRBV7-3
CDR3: ASSAGQEQY

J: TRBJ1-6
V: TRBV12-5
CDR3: ASGFRDSYNSPLH

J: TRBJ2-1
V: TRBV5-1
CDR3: ASSSNTGAWSEQF

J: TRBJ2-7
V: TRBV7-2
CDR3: ASSLVGQSSYEQY

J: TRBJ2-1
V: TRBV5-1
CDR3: ASSLDPAGTYNEQF

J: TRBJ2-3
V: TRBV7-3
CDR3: ASSLERGHTDTQY

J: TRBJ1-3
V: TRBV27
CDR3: ASIDPGGTIY

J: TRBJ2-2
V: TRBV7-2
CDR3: ASSLATGTSRTGELF

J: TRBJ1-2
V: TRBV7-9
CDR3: ASSLGTGGVDGYT

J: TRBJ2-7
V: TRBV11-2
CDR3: ASSMNVGGAGEQY

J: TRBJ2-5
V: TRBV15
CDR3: ATSRVTEGETQY

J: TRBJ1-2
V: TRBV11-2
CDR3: ASSLESRGYGYT

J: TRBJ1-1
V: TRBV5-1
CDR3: ASRQSDSFSEAF

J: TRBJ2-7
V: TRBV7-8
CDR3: ASAKLGSSYEQY

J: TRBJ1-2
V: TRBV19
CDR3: ASSIQGYGYT

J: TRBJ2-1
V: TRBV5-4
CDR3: ASSLGGLAGGAPGEQF

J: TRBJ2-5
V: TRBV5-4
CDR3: ASSLLLAGEQETQY

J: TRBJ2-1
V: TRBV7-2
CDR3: ASSVGTAREQF

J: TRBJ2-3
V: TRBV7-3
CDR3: ASSLIGAAGTGTDTQY

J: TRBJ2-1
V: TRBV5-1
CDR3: ASSLSNYNEQF

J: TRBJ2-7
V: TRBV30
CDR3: AWRSESVQY

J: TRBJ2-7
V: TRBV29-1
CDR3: SVGREGLYEQY

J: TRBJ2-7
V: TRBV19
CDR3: ASSIDRVGQGTDEQY

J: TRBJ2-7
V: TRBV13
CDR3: ASSPRTGMYEQY

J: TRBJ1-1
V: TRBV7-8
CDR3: ASSQYQPEAF

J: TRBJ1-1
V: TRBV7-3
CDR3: ASSFAVNTEAF

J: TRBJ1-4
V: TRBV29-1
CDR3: SAEGQGNEKLF